These 20 T cell receptor beta chains were sequenced from one sample in a study of blood T cell repertoires in COVID-19. Assay used: immunoSEQ multiplex PCR; TCRdb lists only in-frame clones, some missing. The table shows 220,000 or so clones, with approximately 85% occurring only once. The sample was PBMCs or T cells enriched from blood (not recorded which). Receptors were obtained from a woman aged 45-60 years who had recovered from COVID-19.

The DNA of the CDR3 is TGCAGTGCTAGTTGGGGGGTGGGTGAAAAACTGTTTTTT. Translated: CSASWGVGEKLFF. The chain uses TRBV20-1 and TRBJ1-4; TRBD1 might be the D (5 bases). This CDR3 region has 13 residues. The germline gives CDR1 DFQATT, CDR2 SNEGSKA (reference sequence). Trimming stripped 3 bases from V and 7 bases from J, with 12 bases between.

This clone was observed a few times. V gene TRBV2 combines with J gene TRBJ1-6; maybe TRBD1 (6 bases). This CDR3 is built from 14 residues. Trimming pared 5 bases from V and 6 bases from J, leaving 11 bases between. Germline values: CDR1 SNHLY, CDR2 FYNNEI. DNA of the CDR3: TGTGCCAGCAGTCCGGGACACTTTAATTCACCCCTCCACTTT. Amino acids: CASSPGHFNSPLHF.

V and J are TRBV18 and TRBJ1-1; TRBD1 agrees at 7 bases. The CDR3 sequence is 13 residues long. With 6 bases clipped from V and 6 bases from J, the junction kept 7 bases outside the gene matches. Germline CDR1 and CDR2: KGHSH and LQKENI. The CDR3 region is CASSPTGRSEAFF. DNA for the CDR3: TGTGCCAGCTCGCCGACAGGGAGGTCTGAAGCTTTCTTT.

The CDR3 coding sequence is TGTGCCAGCTCACCCTCCGGACTAGCGGGGGGGATCACCGGGGAGCTGTTTTTT. The encoded protein is CASSPSGLAGGITGELFF. The chain joins TRBV18 to TRBJ2-2; 15 positions match TRBD2. The V segment lost 3 bases and the J segment 4 bases; nucleotides outside the gene matches: 6. The germline gives CDR1 KGHSH, CDR2 LQKENI. The CDR3 has 18 amino acids.

The gene calls are TRBV5-4 and TRBJ1-6, with D maybe TRBD1 (6 bases). This CDR3 region has 17 residues. In germline, CDR1 is SGHNT, CDR2 YYREEE (reference sequence). Trimming cost V 4 bases and J 5 bases, with 19 bases left between them. The CDR3 region has the DNA TGTGCCAGCAGCACAGGAGTGGCAGGGGTAAATAATTCACCCCTCCACTTT. Its translation: CASSTGVAGVNNSPLHF. The whole variable domain, filled in from reference TRBV5-4 and TRBJ1-6, reads ETGVTQSPTHLIKTRGQQVTLRCSSQSGHNTVSWYQQALGQGPQFIFQYYREEENGRGNFPPRFSGLQFPNYSSELNVNALELDDSALYLCASSTGVAGVNNSPLHFGNGTRLTVT.

The chain has TRBV5-1 and TRBJ1-4; 7 bases line up with TRBD1. After removal of 8 bases from V and 0 bases from J, the junction contained 10 bases not matched to a gene. The germline V gene encodes CDR1 SGHRS and CDR2 YFSETQ. This CDR3 contains 16 residues. CDR3 sequence reads: CASRSGQAPTNEKLFF. CDR3 DNA sequence: TGCGCCAGTAGAAGCGGACAGGCCCCAACTAATGAAAAACTGTTTTTT.

The chain couples TRBV15 to TRBJ1-1; 8 bases are a match to TRBD1. Germline CDR1 and CDR2: LNHNV and YYDKDF (reference sequence). The CDR3 extends over 16 amino acids. V shed 0 bases and J 3 bases; nucleotides not matched to a gene: 6. CDR3 sequence: CATSRDRGQAYTEAFF. The CDR3 nucleotides are TGTGCCACCAGCAGAGATAGGGGACAGGCATACACTGAAGCTTTCTTT.

The chain employs TRBV7-3 and TRBJ2-1, with D tentatively TRBD1 (6 bases). This CDR3 is built from 12 residues. The V end was cut by 6 bases, the J end by 9 bases, with 12 bases between. CDR1 is SGHTA, CDR2 FQGTGA, per germline. The CDR3 region has the DNA TGTGCCAGCAGTCCAGGGGCTGGTGAGCAGTTCTTC. It encodes CASSPGAGEQFF.

The gene calls are TRBV28 and TRBJ1-4; no firm D call. Germline CDR1 is MDHEN and CDR2 is SYDVKM. Trimming pared 3 bases from V and 1 base from J, leaving 12 bases between. There are 16 residues in the CDR3. The CDR3 region is CASSFTDTRTNEKLFF. CDR3 nucleotide sequence: TGTGCCAGCAGTTTTACAGATACTAGAACTAATGAAAAACTGTTTTTT.

The chain links TRBV4-3 to TRBJ1-1, with 9 bases lining up with TRBD1. After removal of 3 bases from V and 4 bases from J, the junction contained 6 bases not matched to a gene. The germline V gene has CDR1 LGHNA and CDR2 YSLEER. The CDR3 runs to 15 residues. The CDR3: CASSHPGQGRTEAFF. The CDR3, as DNA: TGCGCCAGCAGCCATCCCGGACAGGGGCGCACTGAAGCTTTCTTT.

J is TRBJ2-7 and V is TRBV29-1; the match to TRBD1 covers 8 bases. V lost 4 bases, J lost 3 bases, and 5 bases stayed unmatched. CDR1 SQVTM and CDR2 ANQGSEA come from the germline V gene. The CDR3 spans 13 residues. The CDR3 nucleotides read TGCAGCGTTGCCAGGGGGCAGGGCTACGAGCAGTACTTC. The encoded protein is CSVARGQGYEQYF.

This chain links TRBV7-2 with TRBJ1-1, with TRBD1 matching 7 bases. The CDR3 is 14 residues long. The germline V gene encodes CDR1 SGHTA and CDR2 FQGNSA. V was pared by 5 bases and J by 2 bases, with 5 bases of the junction left unmatched. The CDR3, as DNA: TGTGCCAGCAGCCCGGGACAGATTAACACTGAAGCTTTCTTT. As protein: CASSPGQINTEAFF.

The gene calls are TRBV7-2 and TRBJ1-1; D unresolved. V was trimmed by 1 base and J by 4 bases, leaving 7 bases between them. Germline-derived CDR1 and CDR2 are SGHTA and FQGNSA. This CDR3 comprises 13 residues. In DNA form, the CDR3 reads TGTGCCAGCAGCTTAGGGCCAGTCACTGAAGCTTTCTTT. It yields the protein CASSLGPVTEAFF.

This chain connects TRBV27 to TRBJ1-1; the match to TRBD1 covers 9 bases. The CDR3 totals 13 residues. Germline lookup yields CDR1 MNHEY and CDR2 SMNVEV (reference sequence). V lost 4 bases to trimming and J lost 4 bases; unmatched junction nucleotides: 1. The CDR3 region is CASSWTGATEAFF. CDR3 nucleotides: TGTGCCAGCAGTTGGACAGGGGCCACTGAAGCTTTCTTT.

This chain uses TRBV11-2 with TRBJ2-3, with D uncertain. The CDR3 covers 16 residues. Germline CDR1 and CDR2: SGHAT and FQNNGV. Between the trimmed V and J ends, which lost 1 base and 2 bases, there was a span of 13 bases. CDR3 DNA: TGTGCCAGCAGCTTAGTCCCTGGGCAGTTCACAGATACGCAGTATTTT. This sequence encodes CASSLVPGQFTDTQYF. Full variable domain (missing parts from reference TRBV11-2 and TRBJ2-3): EAGVAQSPRYKIIEKRQSVAFWCNPISGHATLYWYQQILGQGPKLLIQFQNNGVVDDSQLPKDRFSAERLKGVDSTLKIQPAKLEDSAVYLCASSLVPGQFTDTQYFGPGTRLTVL.

The chain couples TRBV18 to TRBJ2-2, with D possibly being TRBD1 (6 bases). With 4 bases removed from V and 4 bases from J, the gap between germline ends came to 13 bases. Per the germline V gene, CDR1 is KGHSH and CDR2 is LQKENI. The CDR3 is 15 amino acids. CDR3 bases: TGTGCCAGCTCACAAGACAGGAAACTCACCGGGGAGCTGTTTTTT. Its protein is CASSQDRKLTGELFF. The variable domain in full, with the rest retrieved from reference TRBV18 and TRBJ2-2, is NAGVMQNPRHLVRRRGQEARLRCSPMKGHSHVYWYRQLPEEGLKFMVYLQKENIIDESGMPKERFSAEFPKEGPSILRIQQVVRGDSAAYFCASSQDRKLTGELFFGEGSRLTVL.

The V gene is TRBV7-2, the J gene TRBJ1-2; 8 nucleotides align to TRBD1. CDR3 length: 15 amino acids. CDR1 is SGHTA, CDR2 FQGNSA, per germline. After removal of 1 base from V and 6 bases from J, the junction contained 7 bases not matched to a gene. CDR3 loop: CASSLGARGQDGYTF. For the CDR3, the DNA is TGTGCCAGCAGCTTAGGAGCCAGGGGGCAGGATGGCTACACCTTC.

The chain links TRBV5-4 to TRBJ1-1; TRBD1 is a possible D gene (5 bases). Per germline, CDR1 SGHNT and CDR2 YYREEE (reference sequence). This CDR3 is 16 amino acids long. Trimming took off 0 bases at V and 0 bases at J, with 12 bases between the two ends. The CDR3: CASSLGATGMNTEAFF. CDR3 DNA: TGTGCCAGCAGCTTGGGGGCCACAGGAATGAACACTGAAGCTTTCTTT.

The rearrangement links TRBV5-1 to TRBJ1-1, with TRBD1 matching over 8 bases. The CDR3 consists of 14 residues. Germline V lookup: CDR1 SGHRS, CDR2 YFSETQ. V gave up 4 bases and J gave up 2 bases; unmatched junction bases: 4. In DNA, the CDR3 is TGCGCCAGCAGCAGAGGACAGGGAAACACTGAAGCTTTCTTT. Encoded protein: CASSRGQGNTEAFF.

The chain is built from TRBV6-7 and TRBJ2-3, with 8 bases identical to TRBD2. TRBV6-7 is labeled an ORF, and its function is uncertain. This CDR3 has 11 amino acids. J lost 13 bases, V lost 10 bases, and 10 bases had no gene match. The CDR3 sequence: CANHRGGLEYF. The CDR3 DNA sequence: TGTGCCAATCATCGGGGGGGACTGGAGTATTTT.